This T cell receptor (beta chain) was recovered during a study of T-cell reconstitution after alpha-beta-depleted transplantation in children. Study-wide points: T-cell counts and diversity at one year following transplant were attributed mainly to newly produced T cells. The origin of alpha-beta T cells about two months after transplant was reportedly several hundred expanded graft clones. There were some patients whose high TCRbeta diversity at day 60 came from surviving recipient T cells and thymic progenitors.

Preparing the TCRbeta library involved the use of unique molecular identifiers. MiXCR, applied by TCRdb to the PCR reads, yields one record per CDR3 protein. This sample has approximately 490,000 distinct CDR3 sequences, with roughly a tenth found just once. A note on this clonotype: What it binds is unknown. This may be a read error: a much more frequent sequence differs by one nucleotide.

There are 16 residues in the CDR3. Germline CDR1 and CDR2: KGHSH and LQKENI. This TCR came from a child aged 2-15 years with inherited bone marrow failure, due to receive a stem cell transplant. Source: PBMCs, taken before TCRalphabeta/CD19-depleted stem cell transplant. The chain has TRBV18 and TRBJ2-1, with 11 bases matching TRBD2. The CDR3 sequence: CASSPTSGSLSNDQFF. As DNA, the CDR3 is TGTGCCAGCTCACCAACTAGCGGGAGTCTTTCGAATGACCAGTTCTTC.